Following are 22 T cell receptor beta chains from one sample sequenced in a study of shared clonotypes between healthy human individuals. Some clones are missing from TCRdb's copy, which holds only in-frame ones; the method was immunoSEQ multiplex PCR. The data hold about 2.1 million clones, with around 93% observed a single time. Cells designated naive CD8 were CD45RO-negative and were positively selected for CCR7, with terminally differentiated effector memory CD45RA+ cells excluded. The specimen sequenced was naive CD8+ T cells from PBMCs. The receptors come from a man between 18 and 35 years old in good health. Some clones in this sample may be carry-over from other donors' samples.

The gene calls are TRBV4-3 and TRBJ2-1; tentatively, D is TRBD2 (6 bases). Trimming left V 0 bases short and J 7 bases short, with 19 bases between. The germline gives CDR1 LGHNA, CDR2 YSLEER. This CDR3 region has 17 residues. DNA for the CDR3: TGCGCCAGCAGCCAAGATGGTTGGGAGACTAGAGCGAATGAGCAGTTCTTC. Translation: CASSQDGWETRANEQFF.

This clone was seen once. The chain uses TRBV6-6 and TRBJ2-1; 11 nucleotides match TRBD2. V was pared by 2 bases and J by 3 bases, with 3 bases of the junction left unmatched. CDR3 length: 16 amino acids. The germline V gene has CDR1 MNHNY and CDR2 SVGAGI (reference sequence). Here the CDR3 reads CASSYILAGDYNEQFF. CDR3 sequence (DNA): TGTGCCAGCAGTTACATACTAGCGGGAGACTACAATGAGCAGTTCTTC.

In regard to this clone: This same CDR3 is encoded by further DNA sequences in the sample. V gene TRBV11-2 combines with J gene TRBJ2-7; 10 bases are shared with TRBD2. Germline V CDR1 and CDR2: SGHAT, FQNNGV. This CDR3 comprises 13 residues. J gave up 6 bases and V 1 base, and 0 bases lay outside the gene matches. Here the CDR3 reads CASSLGLAGEQYF. As DNA, the CDR3 is TGTGCCAGCAGCTTAGGACTAGCGGGCGAGCAGTACTTC.

Of note for this clone: This sample includes further DNA sequences coding for the same CDR3. V usage is TRBV28 and J usage is TRBJ1-3; D perhaps matches TRBD1 (5 bases). The CDR3 runs 14 residues. Trimming cost V 2 bases and J 4 bases, with 9 bases left between them. Looked up from germline, CDR1 is MDHEN and CDR2 is SYDVKM. CDR3 coding DNA: TGTGCCAGCAGTTTACGTGGGACGGGAAACACCATATATTTT. This gives the protein CASSLRGTGNTIYF.

This clone has just one count. The chain combines TRBV13 with TRBJ2-2; D gene ambiguous. Per the germline V gene, CDR1 is PRHDT and CDR2 is FYEKMQ (reference sequence). V was shortened by 0 bases and J by 6 bases, with 11 bases between the two germline ends. This CDR3 is built from 15 residues. The CDR3 DNA follows: TGTGCCAGCAGCTTAGGGCCCTCTGGGTCCGGGGAGCTGTTTTTT. Its translation is CASSLGPSGSGELFF.

V usage is TRBV5-1 and J usage is TRBJ2-3; D is uncertain. V was pared by 0 bases and J by 6 bases, with 11 bases between. CDR1 and CDR2 from the germline V gene are SGHRS and YFSETQ. This CDR3 contains 14 residues. For the CDR3, the DNA is TGCGCCAGCAGCTTGGCGGTCCGAGGCGATACGCAGTATTTT. Protein: CASSLAVRGDTQYF.

The chain carries TRBV19 and TRBJ2-1, with D tentatively TRBD2 (6 bases). Per the germline V gene, CDR1 is LNHDA and CDR2 is SQIVND (reference sequence). The CDR3 covers 17 residues. V was cut by 0 bases and J by 5 bases, with 17 bases left in between. CDR3 sequence (DNA): TGTGCCAGTAGTATAGATGGGTTCGGGGCGGGGAACAATGAGCAGTTCTTC. Protein product: CASSIDGFGAGNNEQFF.

V and J are TRBV28 and TRBJ2-1; 10 bases match TRBD1. Per germline, CDR1 MDHEN and CDR2 SYDVKM. Unmatched junction bases numbered 7, after V lost 5 bases and J lost 6 bases. This CDR3 has 15 residues. CDR3 DNA: TGTGCCAGCAGTGTGGGACAGGGGCATCTCAATGAGCAGTTCTTC. It is translated as CASSVGQGHLNEQFF. The variable domain in full, with the rest retrieved from reference TRBV28 and TRBJ2-1, is DVKVTQSSRYLVKRTGEKVFLECVQDMDHENMFWYRQDPGLGLRLIYFSYDVKMKEKGDIPEGYSVSREKKERFSLILESASTNQTSMYLCASSVGQGHLNEQFFGPGTRLTVL.

The chain links TRBV25-1 to TRBJ2-1; 7 bases are shared with TRBD2. Germline CDR1 MGHDK, CDR2 SYGVNS. The CDR3 totals 12 residues. Trimming took 6 bases from V and 9 from J; bases not matched to a gene: 5. This chain's CDR3 is CASRGGGIEQFF. CDR3 DNA sequence: TGTGCCAGCAGGGGGGGAGGGATTGAGCAGTTCTTC.

The sample holds a few counts of this clone. This rearrangement joins TRBV7-9 to TRBJ1-5; a weak D match, TRBD1 (5 bases). Germline CDR1 reads SEHNR; CDR2 reads FQNEAQ (reference sequence). The V and J ends lost 5 bases and 5 bases respectively, with 13 bases between them. The CDR3 spans 14 residues. CDR3 amino acids: CASSGAGTHQPQHF. CDR3 nucleotides: TGTGCCAGCAGCGGCGCCGGGACCCATCAGCCCCAGCATTTT.

This chain joins TRBV7-9 and TRBJ2-5; 8 nucleotides agree with TRBD1. The CDR3 extends over 14 amino acids. Germline V gene data show CDR1 as SEHNR and CDR2 as FQNEAQ (reference sequence). J lost 5 bases, V lost 5 bases, and 7 bases had no gene match. The CDR3 DNA reads as TGTGCCAGCAGCCCCTCAGGGGGCCTGGAGACCCAGTACTTC. Protein product: CASSPSGGLETQYF.

V is TRBV13 and J is TRBJ2-7; 8 nucleotides line up with TRBD2. The V and J ends lost 2 bases and 4 bases, in that order; junction bases with no gene match: 7. CDR1 is PRHDT, CDR2 FYEKMQ, per germline (reference sequence). This CDR3 region has 15 residues. In DNA, the CDR3 is TGTGCCAGCAGCTTATGGAGGACTAGCTCATACGAGCAGTACTTC. Residues: CASSLWRTSSYEQYF.

The rearrangement uses TRBV18 and TRBJ2-1; TRBD2 matches 7 bases. V shed 6 bases, J shed 2 bases, and the junction held 10 bases outside the gene matches. Germline-derived CDR1 and CDR2 are KGHSH and LQKENI. The CDR3 loop spans 16 amino acids. As DNA, the CDR3 is TGTGCCAGCTCCCTTAGCGGGCGGTCCCCCTACAATGAGCAGTTCTTC. Its protein is CASSLSGRSPYNEQFF.

Worth noting for this clone: This CDR3 is also generated by other DNA sequences in the sample. This sequence joins TRBV7-9 and TRBJ2-7, with D tentatively TRBD1 (5 bases). The CDR3 is made up of 14 amino acids. In germline, CDR1 is SEHNR, CDR2 FQNEAQ (reference sequence). V was shortened by 1 base and J by 2 bases, with 9 bases between the two germline ends. The CDR3 here is CASSLVGQPYEQYF. CDR3 nucleotides: TGTGCCAGCAGCTTAGTAGGACAACCCTACGAGCAGTACTTC.

This clone was seen more than once but under ten times. This CDR3 is CASSSVPWDQPQHF. The CDR3 nucleotides read TGTGCCAGCAGTTCTGTTCCCTGGGATCAGCCCCAGCATTTT. V gene TRBV27 combines with J gene TRBJ1-5; no reliable D call. The CDR3 is 14 amino acids. Trimming pared 4 bases from V and 5 bases from J, leaving 12 bases between. In germline, CDR1 is MNHEY, CDR2 SMNVEV (reference sequence).

The chain carries TRBV19 and TRBJ1-4, with a possible D match to TRBD1 (6 bases). V was clipped by 5 bases and J by 7 bases, with 14 bases between them. The CDR3 is made up of 14 amino acids. CDR1 and CDR2 (germline): LNHDA, SQIVND (reference sequence). The CDR3: CASSPRRGGEKLFF. As DNA, the CDR3 is TGTGCCAGTAGTCCCCGGAGGGGGGGTGAAAAACTGTTTTTT.

The count of this clone is one. The chain carries TRBV19 and TRBJ2-7, with TRBD1 matching over 8 bases. Trimming at V came to 5 bases and at J to 5 bases, leaving 11 bases not matched to a gene. The germline gives CDR1 LNHDA, CDR2 SQIVND (reference sequence). This CDR3 has 15 residues. The CDR3 sequence is CASSSGQAFLDEQYF. The CDR3, as DNA: TGTGCCAGTAGTTCGGGACAGGCCTTTCTCGACGAGCAGTACTTC. The full variable domain, completed using reference TRBV19 and TRBJ2-7, is DGGITQSPKYLFRKEGQNVTLSCEQNLNHDAMYWYRQDPGQGLRLIYYSQIVNDFQKGDIAEGYSVSREKKESFPLTVTSAQKNPTAFYLCASSSGQAFLDEQYFGPGTRLTVT.

The rearrangement links TRBV5-4 to TRBJ2-7; 12 nucleotides match TRBD2. The CDR3 contains 13 residues. CDR1 is SGHNT, CDR2 YYREEE, per germline (reference sequence). The V segment lost 4 bases and the J segment 7 bases; nucleotides outside the gene matches: 3. CDR3 coding DNA: TGTGCCAGCAGCCCGGGACTAGCGGGTGAGCAGTACTTC. Translated, it gives CASSPGLAGEQYF.

The V and J genes are TRBV13 and TRBJ2-7; D is uncertain. Germline V gives CDR1 PRHDT, CDR2 FYEKMQ (reference sequence). The CDR3 loop spans 15 amino acids. The ends were cut back, 0 bases at V and 5 bases at J, with 14 bases in the middle. The CDR3 protein is CASSLGSEAPNEQYF. CDR3 DNA sequence: TGTGCCAGCAGCTTAGGGTCTGAGGCTCCGAACGAGCAGTACTTC.

The chain combines TRBV7-9 with TRBJ2-1; weak D call: TRBD2 (6 bases). Trimming took off 4 bases at V and 9 bases at J, with 13 bases between the two ends. The CDR3 sequence is 13 residues long. Germline values: CDR1 SEHNR, CDR2 FQNEAQ (reference sequence). The CDR3 DNA reads as TGTGCCAGCAGCTGGCCGACTAGTGGTGAGCAGTTCTTC. It translates to CASSWPTSGEQFF.

DNA for the CDR3: TGTGCCAGCATCCCGCGACCGGACAGGGAGGGCAATCAGCCCCAGCATTTT. Amino acids: CASIPRPDREGNQPQHF. The chain couples TRBV28 to TRBJ1-5, with 8 positions matching TRBD1. V was pared by 7 bases and J by 2 bases, with 13 bases of the junction left unmatched. CDR3 size: 17 residues. CDR1 MDHEN and CDR2 SYDVKM come from the germline V gene.

The J gene is TRBJ2-7, the V gene TRBV28; a weak D match, TRBD1 (6 bases). In germline, CDR1 is MDHEN, CDR2 SYDVKM. This CDR3 region has 16 residues. V lost 6 bases, J lost 10 bases, and 28 bases lay in between. The CDR3 DNA reads TGTGCCAGCAGCCGTACAGGGTGGGGAGAGCAAGGAAGTCAGTACTTC. Protein sequence: CASSRTGWGEQGSQYF. The variable domain in full, with the rest retrieved from reference TRBV28 and TRBJ2-7, is DVKVTQSSRYLVKRTGEKVFLECVQDMDHENMFWYRQDPGLGLRLIYFSYDVKMKEKGDIPEGYSVSREKKERFSLILESASTNQTSMYLCASSRTGWGEQGSQYFGPGTRLTVT.